The entry below describes one T cell receptor beta chain. Antigen specificity is unknown. The CDR3 contains 14 residues. V lost 2 bases to trimming and J lost 6 bases, with 13 bases between them. Germline CDR1 and CDR2: MNHNS and SASEGT. This sample stems from a study of cytomegalovirus exposure and HLA in healthy donors. The overall study: From donors who were HLA-typed, an early data release held 80 million or so unique TCRs.

Study-level points and caveats: Within an earlier analysis, most TCR beta V segments proved productive either about 90% or about 30% of the time.

PCR employed 60 Vbeta and 13 Jbeta primers. The data were produced by immunoSEQ multiplex PCR, yet TCRdb's version contains in-frame clones alone and is incomplete. The top ten clones hold 1% of a sample with over 150,000 clones, about 85% of them seen once. This receptor was identified in a boy younger than 10 in good health and CMV-seronegative. The sample comprised PBMCs. The chain combines TRBV6-1 with TRBJ1-1; D remains unclear. The CDR3 region is CASSELPPGAEAFF. In nucleotides, the CDR3 is TGTGCCAGCAGTGAATTACCGCCCGGGGCTGAAGCTTTCTTT.